Given below is one T cell receptor beta chain in context. Template switching by 5'RACE with UMIs generated the TCR beta cDNA. Each CDR3 protein gets one entry in TCRdb, which reprocessed the 5' RACE reads and gives no DNA. Its clone listing holds more than 400,000 distinct CDR3 sequences. The data are from a study of T cells expressing NK-cell markers. Germline CDR1 and CDR2: SGHTA and FQGNSA. The CDR3 runs to 13 residues. The rearrangement uses TRBV7-2 and TRBJ2-7; TCRdb indicates TRBD1, and absent DNA this call remains unverified. This sequence originates from a woman aged 18 to 69 in good health. The source material was blood T cells: a sorted CD56 or NKG2C T cell subset, CD4+ or CD8+ T cells, or bulk PBMC T cells (not recorded which). This CDR3 reads CASSLALGGEQYF. The entire variable domain, with the rest obtained from reference TRBV7-2 and TRBJ2-7, is as follows: GAGVSQSPSNKVTEKGKDVELRCDPISGHTALYWYRQSLGQGLEFLIYFQGNSAPDKSGLPSDRFSAERTGGSVSTLTIQRTQQEDSAVYLCASSLALGGEQYFGPGTRLTVT.